This T cell receptor beta chain was recovered during a study of blood T cell repertoires in COVID-19. For the study at large: The United States, Italy and Spain supplied acute and convalescent COVID-19 samples. T cells, B-cell-depleted T cells, or PBMCs provided the cDNA or gDNA that served as material.

Per the original methods: Reference gene primers were amplified, and this amplification served to estimate nucleated cell counts. TCRdb's copy holds only in-frame clones and misses some; the assay was immunoSEQ multiplex PCR. The V and J calls and clone size were taken over from that table, and D and trimming were inferred from the DNA. The sample lists about 60,000 clones, about four fifths occurring once. This clonotype was sampled from a human donor in a cohort sampled during active COVID-19. The sequenced material came from peripheral blood.

The CDR3 bases are TGTGCCAGCAGCTCAGGGGTAGATACGCAGTATTTT. It yields the protein CASSSGVDTQYF. V and J are TRBV12-3 or TRBV12-4 and TRBJ2-3; tentative D call: TRBD1 (6 bases). Trimming took 6 bases from V and 5 from J, leaving 9 bases between them. This CDR3 has 12 residues.